One T cell receptor beta chain is described in this entry. This sample stems from a study of OX40 agonist ivuxolimab in advanced cancers. The CDR3 is 15 amino acids. From germline, CDR1 is LGHNT and CDR2 FRNRAP. V lost 6 bases and J 0 bases, leaving 14 bases between the germline ends. Generated by immunoSEQ multiplex PCR, the TCRdb table keeps only in-frame clones and is missing some. This table has roughly 19,000 clones, approximately 85% appearing once. The sequences come from CD4+ or CD8+ T cells sorted from blood, collected in a trial of the OX40 agonist ivuxolimab. The V gene is TRBV12-5, the J gene TRBJ1-2; possible D gene TRBD1, 6 bases. The clonotype was recovered from an adult with an advanced solid tumor such as melanoma, head and neck, liver or kidney cancer. This CDR3 reads CASGLIGGTNYGYTF. DNA of the CDR3: TGTGCTAGTGGCTTAATAGGGGGTACTAACTATGGCTACACCTTC.